The clone carrying this T cell receptor (beta chain) was recorded once. This sample was included in a study of blood T cell repertoires in COVID-19. Background on the study: Nucleic acid was either cDNA or gDNA, and it came from T cells, B-cell-depleted T cells, or PBMCs.

The data were produced by immunoSEQ multiplex PCR, yet TCRdb's version contains in-frame clones alone and is incomplete. The data contain about 120,000 clones, under 85% of them singletons. The CDR3 has 15 residues. Germline lookup yields CDR1 LNHDA and CDR2 SQIVND (reference sequence). The germline V and J ends were trimmed by 3 bases and 1 base, with 12 bases remaining between them. The material sequenced was peripheral blood. The TCR was taken from a man in his 60s with acute or convalescent COVID-19. This chain joins TRBV19 and TRBJ1-1; no clear D. The CDR3 reads CASSIGVRANTEAFF. The CDR3, as DNA: TGTGCCAGTAGTATCGGGGTACGGGCGAACACTGAAGCTTTCTTT. The whole variable domain, filled in from reference TRBV19 and TRBJ1-1, reads DGGITQSPKYLFRKEGQNVTLSCEQNLNHDAMYWYRQDPGQGLRLIYYSQIVNDFQKGDIAEGYSVSREKKESFPLTVTSAQKNPTAFYLCASSIGVRANTEAFFGQGTRLTVV.